The TCR beta chain described here comes from a study of CD8+CD57+ T cells in acquired aplastic anemia. The study, taken as a whole, reports: No significant difference in CD8+ Simpson's diversity was found between patients and controls. Roughly 30 was the count of CD8+ CDR3 sequences that patients shared with controls.

Template material for TCR beta VDJ and CDR3 profiling consisted of genomic DNA. One entry per CDR3 protein, called by TCRdb with MiXCR from the reads. The table has more than 150,000 distinct CDR3 sequences, less than 60% seen once; the top ten hold about 1.8%. This clonotype was seen a few times. Its antigen is unidentified. Those patients picked for sequencing had displayed CD8+CD57+ cell expansion on flow cytometry. A severe acquired aplastic anemia diagnosis applied to all patients. Patient blood was sampled before any therapy had been received. The source is a human donor with aplastic anemia. The sample comprised sorted CD4+, CD8+, or CD8+CD57+ T cells (not recorded which) from PBMCs.

The CDR3 loop reads CASSLFAGVEGYTF. The DNA of the CDR3 is TGTGCCAGCAGTTTATTTGCAGGGGTTGAGGGCTACACCTTC. This chain joins TRBV27 and TRBJ1-2; D may be TRBD1 (6 bases). V shed 1 base and J shed 8 bases, with 14 bases lying between them. This CDR3 is 14 amino acids long. Germline V lookup: CDR1 MNHEY, CDR2 SMNVEV (reference sequence).